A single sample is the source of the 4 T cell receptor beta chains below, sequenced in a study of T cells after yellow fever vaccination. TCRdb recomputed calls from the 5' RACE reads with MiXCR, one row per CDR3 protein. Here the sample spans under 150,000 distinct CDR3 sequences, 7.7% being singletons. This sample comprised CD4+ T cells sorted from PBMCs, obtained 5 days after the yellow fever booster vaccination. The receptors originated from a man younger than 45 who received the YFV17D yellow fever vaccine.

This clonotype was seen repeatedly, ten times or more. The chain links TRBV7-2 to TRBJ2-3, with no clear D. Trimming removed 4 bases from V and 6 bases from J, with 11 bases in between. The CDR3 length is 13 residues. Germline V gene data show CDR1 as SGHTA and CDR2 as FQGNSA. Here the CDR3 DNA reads TGTGCCAGCAGCTCTGACCGCGAGGATACGCAGTATTTT. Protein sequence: CASSSDREDTQYF.

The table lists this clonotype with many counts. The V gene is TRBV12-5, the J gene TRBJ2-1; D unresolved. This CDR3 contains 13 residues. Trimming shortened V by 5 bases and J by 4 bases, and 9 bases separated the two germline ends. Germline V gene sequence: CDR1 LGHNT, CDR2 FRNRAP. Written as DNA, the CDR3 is TGTGCTAGTGGTACCGACGTGTACAATGAGCAGTTCTTC. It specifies CASGTDVYNEQFF.

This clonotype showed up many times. The CDR3 reads CASSSKDIKQFF. The CDR3 DNA sequence: TGTGCCAGCAGCTCCAAAGATATAAAGCAGTTCTTC. This chain connects TRBV7-2 to TRBJ2-1; no definite D call. CDR1 is SGHTA and CDR2 is FQGNSA in the germline V gene. This CDR3 region has 12 residues. V lost 4 bases and J 11 bases, leaving 12 bases between the germline ends.

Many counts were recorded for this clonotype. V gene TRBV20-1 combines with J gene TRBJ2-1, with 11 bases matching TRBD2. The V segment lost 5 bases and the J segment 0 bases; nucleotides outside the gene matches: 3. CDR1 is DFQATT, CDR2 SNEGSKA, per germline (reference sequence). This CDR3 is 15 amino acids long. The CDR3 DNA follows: TGCAGTGCTTTAGCGGGAGGGAGCTCCTACAATGAGCAGTTCTTC. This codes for CSALAGGSSYNEQFF.